This T cell receptor (beta chain) emerged from a study of OX40 agonist ivuxolimab in advanced cancers. About this clone itself: What it binds is unknown.

Profiled with immunoSEQ multiplex PCR; TCRdb holds only in-frame clones, not every one. The sample contains roughly 87,000 clones, 92% of which appear only once. The study's findings and limits: Circulating CD4+ and CD8+ T cells showed clonal expansion by week 6 at 0.1 to 3.0 mg/kg. Antigen specificity of clonally expanded peripheral T cells was not established. The mean number of expanded clones was higher in CD8+ T cells than in CD4+.

This CDR3 has 15 amino acids. The V gene lost 0 bases and the J gene lost 3 bases, with 13 bases spanning the gap. The germline V gene has CDR1 SGHRS and CDR2 YFSETQ. The origin of this receptor is an adult with an advanced solid tumor such as melanoma, head and neck, liver or kidney cancer. The specimen was CD4+ or CD8+ T cells sorted from blood, collected in a trial of the OX40 agonist ivuxolimab. The rearrangement uses TRBV5-1 and TRBJ2-7, with D perhaps given as TRBD1 or TRBD2 (5 bases each). CDR3 nucleotide sequence: TGCGCCAGCAGCTTGGTGGGACGAGGGTTCTACGAGCAGTACTTC. Translating it yields CASSLVGRGFYEQYF.